The 30 T cell receptor beta chains in this list originate from one sample, sequenced in a study of identical twins. TCRdb reanalysed the 5' RACE reads using MiXCR and keeps one entry per CDR3 protein. The data hold a few hundred thousand distinct CDR3 sequences, with roughly 12% observed a single time. The same specimen was also included in a second study, on yellow fever vaccine responses in identical twins.

Source material: CD8+ T cells sorted from blood. The receptors shown here come from a woman aged 18-30 years in good health.

The DNA of the CDR3 is TGTGCCATCAGTGAAATAGCGGGGGTCGAGACAGATACGCAGTATTTT. Encoded protein: CAISEIAGVETDTQYF. The gene calls are TRBV10-3 and TRBJ2-3, with 9 bases aligning to TRBD2. This CDR3 comprises 16 residues. Trimming removed 3 bases from V and 3 bases from J; junction bases left unmatched: 7. The V gene's germline CDR1 is ENHRY and CDR2 SYGVKD.

This chain links TRBV20-1 with TRBJ1-1; D is unresolved. Germline assignment: CDR1 DFQATT and CDR2 SNEGSKA (reference sequence). V lost 6 bases, J lost 11 bases, and 13 bases lay in between. The CDR3 is made up of 10 amino acids. The CDR3 loop reads CSAIKRQAFF. CDR3 bases: TGCAGTGCCATAAAGCGCCAGGCTTTCTTT.

This sequence joins TRBV12-2 and TRBJ2-3; TRBD2 is taken as the D call from the table, unchecked against the DNA. TRBV12-2 is described as a pseudogene. The CDR3 consists of 14 residues. The CDR3 sequence is CASRRDCPTDTQYF. DNA of the CDR3: TGTGCAAGTCGCCGGGACTGCCCCACAGATACGCAGTATTTT.

The rearrangement uses TRBV2 and TRBJ2-3, with D possibly TRBD1 on 5 matching bases. CDR1 and CDR2 (germline): SNHLY, FYNNEI. V was cut by 2 bases and J by 7 bases, with 7 bases left in between. This CDR3 contains 12 residues. The CDR3: CASSEQGNTQYF. The CDR3 nucleotides read TGTGCCAGCAGTGAACAGGGAAATACGCAGTATTTT.

This clonotype was seen a few times. V gene TRBV11-2 combines with J gene TRBJ2-1; 9 bases line up with TRBD2. Germline CDR1 reads SGHAT; CDR2 reads FQNNGV. This CDR3 spans 18 amino acids. J lost 0 bases, V lost 5 bases, and 11 bases had no gene match. The CDR3: CASSPGSSGAPSYNEQFF. In DNA, the CDR3 is TGTGCCAGCAGCCCGGGGTCTAGCGGGGCCCCCTCCTACAATGAGCAGTTCTTC.

The chain couples TRBV2 to TRBJ2-3; weak D call: TRBD1 (6 bases). Trimming removed 4 bases at V and 2 bases at J, with 22 bases between. The V gene's germline CDR1 is SNHLY and CDR2 FYNNEI. This CDR3 has 18 residues. The CDR3 region has the DNA TGTGCCAGCAGTGTCCCCCACCCCATAACAGGGTTCACAGATACGCAGTATTTT. This gives the protein CASSVPHPITGFTDTQYF.

This chain joins TRBV7-6 and TRBJ2-1, with a possible D match to TRBD1 (6 bases). The CDR3 length is 16 residues. Between the trimmed V and J ends, which lost 5 bases and 10 bases, there was a span of 24 bases. Germline loops: CDR1 SGHVS, CDR2 FNYEAQ. The CDR3 DNA reads as TGTGCCAGCAGCACGCGCTCCGGGACACTTTTTCAGGAGCAGTTCTTC. Its translation is CASSTRSGTLFQEQFF.

This clonotype was counted a few times. The chain employs TRBV12-3 or TRBV12-4 and TRBJ1-3; no clear D gene. The CDR3 length is 11 residues. Trimming left V 8 bases short and J 7 bases short, with 9 bases between. The CDR3 loop reads CASHARNTIYF. The CDR3 DNA sequence: TGTGCCAGCCACGCGCGGAACACCATATATTTT.

This clonotype was observed a handful of times. CDR3: CASSANQGPQETQYF. The CDR3 nucleotides read TGTGCCAGCAGCGCGAACCAGGGGCCCCAAGAGACCCAGTACTTC. The gene calls are TRBV7-3 and TRBJ2-5; possibly TRBD1 for D (6 bases). CDR3 length equals 15 residues. The germline V gene has CDR1 SGHTA and CDR2 FQGTGA. The germline V and J ends were trimmed by 5 bases and 1 base, with 14 bases remaining between them.

The sample holds a few counts of this clonotype. The genes are TRBV7-9 and TRBJ2-1; D not resolved. Germline assignment: CDR1 SEHNR and CDR2 FQNEAQ (reference sequence). The CDR3 extends over 12 amino acids. The V gene lost 6 bases and the J gene lost 9 bases, with 12 bases spanning the gap. The CDR3 loop reads CASSLGQVEQFF. CDR3 DNA: TGTGCCAGCAGTCTCGGGCAGGTTGAGCAGTTCTTC.

V gene TRBV19 combines with J gene TRBJ2-5; weak D call: TRBD2 (6 bases). From germline, CDR1 is LNHDA and CDR2 SQIVND (reference sequence). The germline V and J ends were trimmed by 9 bases and 0 bases, with 8 bases remaining between them. The CDR3 loop spans 12 amino acids. The CDR3: CASSGDQETQYF. The CDR3 DNA reads as TGTGCCAGCTCGGGGGACCAAGAGACCCAGTACTTC.

This clonotype came up a few times. This chain connects TRBV13 to TRBJ2-1; 7 bases fit TRBD2. CDR1 and CDR2 from the germline V gene are PRHDT and FYEKMQ (reference sequence). The CDR3 covers 16 residues. Trimming at V came to 5 bases and at J to 2 bases, leaving 9 bases not matched to a gene. As DNA, the CDR3 is TGTGCCAGCAGCCTTATTAGCGGGTCAACCTACAATGAGCAGTTCTTC. Protein product: CASSLISGSTYNEQFF.

This clonotype has just a few counts. The chain joins TRBV5-6 to TRBJ1-1; no reliable D call. Between the trimmed V and J ends, which lost 4 bases and 1 base, there was a span of 8 bases. The germline CDR1 and CDR2 sequences are SGHDT and YYEEEE. The CDR3 runs 13 residues. In DNA form, the CDR3 reads TGTGCCAGCAGCGCGGCACCGAACACTGAAGCTTTCTTT. This encodes CASSAAPNTEAFF.

V usage is TRBV4-2 and J usage is TRBJ1-1; no clear D gene. Germline V gene sequence: CDR1 LGHNA, CDR2 YNFKEQ. V lost 1 base, J lost 5 bases, and 14 bases lay in between. This CDR3 is 15 amino acids long. As DNA, the CDR3 is TGTGCCAGCAGCCAAGGTACGGGGAGTGATACTGAAGCTTTCTTT. Its translation is CASSQGTGSDTEAFF.

The chain links TRBV5-5 to TRBJ2-7; the match to TRBD1 covers 7 bases. Trimming cost V 2 bases and J 4 bases; bases outside gene matches: 12. Looked up from germline, CDR1 is SGHKS and CDR2 is YYEKEE (reference sequence). The CDR3 loop spans 16 amino acids. CDR3 bases: TGTGCCAGCAGCTTAGAATACAGGGGAGTGGGTTACGAGCAGTACTTC. It specifies CASSLEYRGVGYEQYF. Full variable domain (rest looked up from reference TRBV5-5 and TRBJ2-7): DAGVTQSPTHLIKTRGQQVTLRCSPISGHKSVSWYQQVLGQGPQFIFQYYEKEERGRGNFPDRFSARQFPNYSSELNVNALLLGDSALYLCASSLEYRGVGYEQYFGPGTRLTVT.

This clonotype showed up just a few times. V and J are TRBV10-3 and TRBJ1-5; 8 nucleotides align to TRBD1. The germline V gene has CDR1 ENHRY and CDR2 SYGVKD. Losses at the gene ends were 0 bases for V and 6 bases for J; bases not matched to a gene: 10. The CDR3 runs 17 residues. CDR3 region: CAISESRTGSNTQPQHF. In DNA, the CDR3 is TGTGCCATCAGTGAGTCGCGGACAGGGAGTAATACTCAGCCCCAGCATTTT.

The table lists this clonotype with a few counts. V is TRBV12-3 or TRBV12-4 and J is TRBJ2-7, with 7 bases that match TRBD2. This CDR3 contains 15 residues. The J segment lost 3 bases and the V segment lost 1 base, leaving 6 bases of the junction unmatched. CDR3 coding DNA: TGTGCCAGCAGTTTAGTTGCGGGAGTGCGCTACGAGCAGTACTTC. Protein product: CASSLVAGVRYEQYF.

V usage is TRBV11-3 and J usage is TRBJ2-4, with a weak D call TRBD1 (5 bases). The V gene's germline CDR1 is SGHNT and CDR2 YENEEA. This CDR3 has 13 residues. Trimming removed 3 bases at V and 7 bases at J, with 10 bases between. The CDR3 bases are TGTGCCAGCAGCTTTACAGGACCGAACATTCAGTACTTC. As protein: CASSFTGPNIQYF.

This clonotype was seen only a few times. The chain employs TRBV2 and TRBJ2-2; 8 bases align to TRBD1. V gave up 11 bases and J gave up 6 bases; unmatched junction bases: 8. Germline V gives CDR1 SNHLY, CDR2 FYNNEI. This CDR3 is 13 amino acids long. The CDR3 spells CAGQTGVAGELFF. DNA for the CDR3: TGTGCCGGTCAGACAGGGGTAGCCGGGGAGCTGTTTTTT.

J is TRBJ2-1 and V is TRBV2; 7 bases match TRBD1. The germline CDR1 and CDR2 sequences are SNHLY and FYNNEI. The V segment lost 4 bases and the J segment 5 bases; nucleotides outside the gene matches: 5. The CDR3 spans 14 residues. CDR3 coding DNA: TGTGCCAGCAGTGTAAGGGGGCCCAACAATGAGCAGTTCTTC. Its protein is CASSVRGPNNEQFF.

This clonotype was observed at least ten times. The chain recombines TRBV27 with TRBJ2-5; 9 nucleotides line up with TRBD1. The length of the CDR3 is 14 residues. The V gene end was trimmed by 2 bases and the J gene end by 3 bases; junction bases not matched to a gene: 1. The V gene's germline CDR1 is MNHEY and CDR2 SMNVEV (reference sequence). CDR3 nucleotides: TGTGCCAGCAGTTTAAGGGACAGGGAAGAGACCCAGTACTTC. This translates into CASSLRDREETQYF.

This clonotype was detected many times. The V and J genes are TRBV12-3 or TRBV12-4 and TRBJ1-2; 8 bases fit TRBD1. The CDR3 runs to 15 residues. Trimming at V came to 3 bases and at J to 0 bases, leaving 3 bases not matched to a gene. The CDR3 coding sequence is TGTGCCAGCAGTTTTGGGACAGGAGCTAACTATGGCTACACCTTC. Residues: CASSFGTGANYGYTF.

This clonotype was recorded many times. Sequence at one end of the junction differs from germline and may be a read error. The rearrangement links TRBV12-3 or TRBV12-4 to TRBJ2-3; TRBD2 might be the D (6 bases). The CDR3 is 13 residues long. The DNA of the CDR3 is TGTGCCAGCAGCTTAGGAGGGGCAGATACGCAGTATTTT. Translation gives CASSLGGADTQYF.

This clonotype was seen a few times. In nucleotides, the CDR3 is TGTGCCAGCAGCAATCTAGGATACAATGAGCAGTTCTTC. Translation: CASSNLGYNEQFF. V is TRBV27 and J is TRBJ2-1; D not resolved. The CDR3 covers 13 residues. V gave up 6 bases and J gave up 4 bases, with 10 bases separating them. Germline CDR1 is MNHEY and CDR2 is SMNVEV (reference sequence).

The chain uses TRBV25-1 and TRBJ2-2, with TRBD2 matching 7 bases. The V gene's germline CDR1 is MGHDK and CDR2 SYGVNS. Germline trimming cut 4 bases from V and 5 bases from J; bases unmatched to any gene: 4. The CDR3 spans 14 residues. The DNA for the CDR3 is TGTGCCAGCAGTGCCGGGACTACTACCGGGGAGCTGTTTTTT. It is translated as CASSAGTTTGELFF.

This clonotype was picked up many times. The chain combines TRBV2 with TRBJ2-1, with D possibly matching TRBD2 (6 bases). The CDR3 has 15 amino acids. Per the germline V gene, CDR1 is SNHLY and CDR2 is FYNNEI. Trimming cost V 5 bases and J 0 bases, with 11 bases left between them. This CDR3 is CASSLRRGSYNEQFF. The DNA for the CDR3 is TGTGCCAGCAGTCTTCGGAGGGGCTCCTACAATGAGCAGTTCTTC.

This clonotype was detected only a few times. The chain uses TRBV5-5 and TRBJ2-7; TRBD1 might be the D (5 bases). Germline assignment: CDR1 SGHKS and CDR2 YYEKEE (reference sequence). There are 12 residues in the CDR3. V lost 0 bases and J 6 bases, leaving 7 bases between the germline ends. This chain's CDR3 is CASSLAGFEQYV. The CDR3 nucleotides are TGTGCCAGCAGCTTGGCAGGGTTCGAGCAGTACGTC.

A few counts support this clonotype. The V gene is TRBV20-1, the J gene TRBJ2-7, with D uncertain. The CDR3 has 14 amino acids. Germline V gene lookup returns CDR1 DFQATT and CDR2 SNEGSKA (reference sequence). Between the trimmed V and J ends, which lost 3 bases and 0 bases, there was a span of 12 bases. CDR3 nucleotide sequence: TGCAGTGCTAGCTGGTCCCGCAGCTCCTACGAGCAGTACTTC. It encodes CSASWSRSSYEQYF.

The CDR3: CASGGQRGSSYNEQFF. The CDR3 DNA reads as TGTGCCAGCGGCGGTCAGAGGGGGAGCTCCTACAATGAGCAGTTCTTC. The rearrangement links TRBV7-9 to TRBJ2-1, with D possibly being TRBD1 (6 bases). Germline V gene sequence: CDR1 SEHNR, CDR2 FQNEAQ (reference sequence). The length of the CDR3 is 16 residues. V lost 8 bases and J 0 bases, leaving 17 bases between the germline ends.

This clonotype turned up a few times. The chain is built from TRBV4-1 and TRBJ1-1, with a possible D match to TRBD1 (5 bases). The germline V gene has CDR1 MGHRA and CDR2 YSYEKL. The CDR3 is 13 residues long. V lost 0 bases and J 7 bases, leaving 9 bases between the germline ends. The CDR3, as DNA: TGCGCCAGCAGCCAAGAGGGACTGCTTGAAGCTTTCTTT. Translating gives CASSQEGLLEAFF.